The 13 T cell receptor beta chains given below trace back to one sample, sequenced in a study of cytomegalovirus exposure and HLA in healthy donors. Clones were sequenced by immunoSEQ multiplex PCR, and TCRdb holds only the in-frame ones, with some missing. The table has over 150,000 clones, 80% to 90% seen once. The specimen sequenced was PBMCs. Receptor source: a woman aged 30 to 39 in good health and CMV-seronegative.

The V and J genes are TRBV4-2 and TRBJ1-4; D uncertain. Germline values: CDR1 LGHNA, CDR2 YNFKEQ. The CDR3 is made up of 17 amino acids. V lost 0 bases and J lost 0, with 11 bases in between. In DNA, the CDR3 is TGTGCCAGCAGCCAAGAGTGGAGAGGGCCAACTAATGAAAAACTGTTTTTT. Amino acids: CASSQEWRGPTNEKLFF.

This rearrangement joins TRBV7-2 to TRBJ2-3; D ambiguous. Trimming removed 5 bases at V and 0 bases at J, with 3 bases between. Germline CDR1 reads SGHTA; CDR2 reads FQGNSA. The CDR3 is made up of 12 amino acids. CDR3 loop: CASSPSTDTQYF. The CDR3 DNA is TGTGCCAGCAGCCCTAGCACAGATACGCAGTATTTT.

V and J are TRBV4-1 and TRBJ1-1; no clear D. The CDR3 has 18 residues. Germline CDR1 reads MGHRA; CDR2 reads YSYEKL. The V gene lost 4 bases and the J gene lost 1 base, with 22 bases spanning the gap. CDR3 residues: CASSLRVLRTAENTEAFF. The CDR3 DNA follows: TGCGCCAGCAGCCTTCGAGTGCTGCGGACGGCAGAGAACACTGAAGCTTTCTTT.

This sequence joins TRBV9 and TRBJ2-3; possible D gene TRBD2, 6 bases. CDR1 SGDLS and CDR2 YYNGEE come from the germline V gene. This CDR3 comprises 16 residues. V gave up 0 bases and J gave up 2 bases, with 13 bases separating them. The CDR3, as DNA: TGTGCCAGCAGCGTAGCCGGGACTGGAAACACAGATACGCAGTATTTT. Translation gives CASSVAGTGNTDTQYF.

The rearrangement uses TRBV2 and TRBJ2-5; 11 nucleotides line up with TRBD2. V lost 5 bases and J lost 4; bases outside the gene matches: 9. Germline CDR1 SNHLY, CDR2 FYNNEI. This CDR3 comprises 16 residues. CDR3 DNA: TGTGCCAGCAGTTCTTTAGCGGGGGGGCAAGGAGAGACCCAGTACTTC. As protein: CASSSLAGGQGETQYF.

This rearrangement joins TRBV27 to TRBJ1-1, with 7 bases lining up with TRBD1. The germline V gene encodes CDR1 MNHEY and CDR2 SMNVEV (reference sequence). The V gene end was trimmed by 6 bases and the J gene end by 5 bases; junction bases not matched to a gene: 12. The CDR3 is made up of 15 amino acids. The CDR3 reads CASSSLRGGGTEAFF. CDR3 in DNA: TGTGCCAGCAGCTCCCTCAGGGGGGGAGGTACTGAAGCTTTCTTT.

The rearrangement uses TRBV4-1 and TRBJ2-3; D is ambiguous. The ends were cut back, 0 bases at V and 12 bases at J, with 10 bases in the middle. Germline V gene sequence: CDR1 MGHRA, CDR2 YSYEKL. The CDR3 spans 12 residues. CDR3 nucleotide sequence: TGCGCCAGCAGCCAAGATTCGGGCCTCCAGTATTTT. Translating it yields CASSQDSGLQYF.

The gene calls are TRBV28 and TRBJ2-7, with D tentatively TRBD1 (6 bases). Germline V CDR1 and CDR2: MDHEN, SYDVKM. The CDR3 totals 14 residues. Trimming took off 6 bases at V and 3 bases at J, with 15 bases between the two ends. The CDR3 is CASSSNRVFYEQYF. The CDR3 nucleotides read TGTGCCAGCAGCAGCAACAGGGTTTTCTACGAGCAGTACTTC. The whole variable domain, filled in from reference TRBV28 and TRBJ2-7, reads DVKVTQSSRYLVKRTGEKVFLECVQDMDHENMFWYRQDPGLGLRLIYFSYDVKMKEKGDIPEGYSVSREKKERFSLILESASTNQTSMYLCASSSNRVFYEQYFGPGTRLTVT.

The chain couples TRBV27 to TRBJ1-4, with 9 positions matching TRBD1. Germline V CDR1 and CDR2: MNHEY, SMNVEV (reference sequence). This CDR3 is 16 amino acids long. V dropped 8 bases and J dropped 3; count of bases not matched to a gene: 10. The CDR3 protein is CASSPTNRGPNEKLFF. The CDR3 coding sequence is TGTGCCAGCTCCCCAACTAACAGGGGGCCTAATGAAAAACTGTTTTTT.

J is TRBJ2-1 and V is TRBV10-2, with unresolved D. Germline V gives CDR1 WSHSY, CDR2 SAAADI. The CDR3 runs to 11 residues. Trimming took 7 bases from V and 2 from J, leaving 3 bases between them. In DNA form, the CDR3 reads TGCGCCAGCACTACCTACAATGAGCAGTTCTTC. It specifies CASTTYNEQFF.

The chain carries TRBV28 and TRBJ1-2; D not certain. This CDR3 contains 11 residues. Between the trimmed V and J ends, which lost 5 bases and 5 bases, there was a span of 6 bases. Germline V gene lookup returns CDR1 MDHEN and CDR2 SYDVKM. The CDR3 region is CASSTPYGYTF. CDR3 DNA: TGTGCCAGCAGTACACCGTATGGCTACACCTTC.

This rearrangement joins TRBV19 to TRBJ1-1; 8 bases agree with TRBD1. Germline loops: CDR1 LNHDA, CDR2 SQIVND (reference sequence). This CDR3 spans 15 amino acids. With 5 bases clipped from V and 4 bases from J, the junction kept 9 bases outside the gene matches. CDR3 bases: TGTGCCAGTAGTCCGACAGGGGAGGTTAGCACTGAAGCTTTCTTT. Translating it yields CASSPTGEVSTEAFF.

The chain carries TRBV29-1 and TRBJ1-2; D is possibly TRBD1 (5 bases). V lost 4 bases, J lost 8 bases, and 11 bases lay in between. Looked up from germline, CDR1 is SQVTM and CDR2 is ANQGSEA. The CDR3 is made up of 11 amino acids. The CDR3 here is CSVVGGGGYTF. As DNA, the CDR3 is TGCAGCGTTGTTGGGGGTGGCGGCTACACCTTC.